The 4 T cell receptor beta chains presented below share a single source sample, sequenced in a study of blood T cell repertoires in COVID-19. Profiled with immunoSEQ multiplex PCR; TCRdb holds only in-frame clones, not every one. The sample comprises 200,000 to 250,000 clones, roughly 87% of which are singletons, and under 4% rests with the top ten. Sequencing was done on a sample of peripheral blood. These TCRs come from a man aged 18 to 29 with active or convalescent COVID-19.

The rearrangement uses TRBV11-2 and TRBJ1-4; unclear D gene. CDR3 length equals 15 residues. Germline CDR1 SGHAT, CDR2 FQNNGV. Trimming shortened V by 1 base and J by 5 bases, and 11 bases separated the two germline ends. The CDR3 DNA is TGTGCCAGCAGCTTAGCCGCAGGAACGAATGAAAAACTGTTTTTT. This codes for CASSLAAGTNEKLFF.

This clone turned up a few times. The chain recombines TRBV7-9 with TRBJ2-1, with 8 bases fitting TRBD1. Trimming at V came to 2 bases and at J to 7 bases, leaving 10 bases not matched to a gene. Looked up from germline, CDR1 is SEHNR and CDR2 is FQNEAQ (reference sequence). The CDR3 totals 16 residues. CDR3 loop: CASSLLVSGGKNEQFF. CDR3 nucleotides: TGTGCCAGCAGCTTACTCGTGTCAGGGGGCAAGAATGAGCAGTTCTTC.

The chain joins TRBV5-1 to TRBJ1-6, with D possibly being TRBD1 (5 bases). V gave up 5 bases and J gave up 5 bases, with 17 bases separating them. CDR1 and CDR2 from the germline V gene are SGHRS and YFSETQ. The CDR3 totals 16 residues. CDR3 protein: CASRPGTRGNNSPLHF. CDR3 nucleotide sequence: TGCGCCAGCAGGCCAGGGACTCGGGGAAATAATTCACCCCTCCACTTT.

The genes are TRBV6-5 and TRBJ2-1; TRBD2 aligns across 8 bases. With V trimmed by 2 bases and J by 8 bases, 5 bases remained unmatched. CDR3 length: 14 residues. Germline CDR1 reads MNHEY; CDR2 reads SVGAGI. The CDR3 DNA reads TGTGCCAGCAGTTACAGTGCGGGGGGTGATGAGCAGTTCTTC. Translated: CASSYSAGGDEQFF.